The 14 T cell receptor beta chains listed next were all sequenced from one sample in a study of T-cell memory formation after mild COVID-19. TCRdb re-derived calls from the 5' RACE reads in MiXCR, one entry per CDR3 protein. The data contain under 600,000 distinct CDR3 sequences, about 22% of them singletons. Input material: PBMCs or a T cell subset sorted from them (not recorded which). These receptors all come from an adult woman who had mild COVID-19 (a few samples of this study predate the infection). Cell type and time point are not known.

This chain joins TRBV30 and TRBJ2-1; tentatively, D is TRBD1 (5 bases). The CDR3 spans 11 residues. Germline V gives CDR1 GTSNPN, CDR2 SVGIG (reference sequence). The CDR3 loop reads CAGAAFNEQFF. The CDR3 DNA reads as TGTGCAGGGGCGGCCTTCAATGAGCAGTTCTTC.

In this sample, this clonotype turned up a few times. The V and J genes are TRBV12-3 or TRBV12-4 and TRBJ1-2; maybe TRBD1 (5 bases). The CDR3 totals 13 residues. Trimming removed 6 bases at V and 4 bases at J, with 12 bases between. CDR3 DNA: TGTGCCAGCAGATCCGGGGGTGGCTATGGCTACACCTTC. Amino acids: CASRSGGGYGYTF.

The chain is built from TRBV2 and TRBJ2-3, with TRBD1 as a possible D gene (6 bases). Trimming left V 4 bases short and J 6 bases short, with 17 bases between. Germline CDR1 is SNHLY and CDR2 is FYNNEI. This CDR3 comprises 15 residues. DNA for the CDR3: TGTGCCAGCAGTGTTGCAGGGGCTTGGGTGGATACGCAGTATTTT. It translates to CASSVAGAWVDTQYF.

The V gene is TRBV7-2, the J gene TRBJ2-7, with D possibly matching TRBD1 (6 bases). Trimming pared 1 base from V and 3 bases from J, leaving 16 bases between. Per germline, CDR1 SGHTA and CDR2 FQGNSA. The CDR3 loop spans 16 amino acids. CDR3 coding DNA: TGTGCCAGCAGCTTAGAAAGGGGGATTGTGAACTACGAGCAGTACTTC. It is translated as CASSLERGIVNYEQYF.

At least ten counts were recorded for this clonotype. The gene calls are TRBV12-3 or TRBV12-4 and TRBJ1-4; a possible D gene is TRBD1 (5 bases). Trimming pared 6 bases from V and 4 bases from J, leaving 15 bases between. The CDR3 runs to 15 residues. CDR3 loop: CASSPPGLNNEKLFF. The CDR3 nucleotides read TGTGCCAGCAGCCCACCGGGACTGAATAATGAAAAACTGTTTTTT.

This clonotype was recorded a few times. The V gene is TRBV4-1, the J gene TRBJ2-1; perhaps TRBD2 as D (6 bases). The CDR3 has 16 amino acids. CDR1 MGHRA and CDR2 YSYEKL come from the germline V gene. V was pared by 3 bases and J by 3 bases, with 15 bases between. CDR3 sequence reads: CASSHYIRRGYNEQFF. CDR3 coding DNA: TGCGCCAGCAGCCACTACATCCGGCGGGGCTACAATGAGCAGTTCTTC.

This clonotype was observed a few times. This rearrangement joins TRBV10-3 to TRBJ2-3; D unclear. The CDR3 has 14 amino acids. V was cut by 3 bases and J by 2 bases, with 9 bases left in between. The V gene's germline CDR1 is ENHRY and CDR2 SYGVKD. CDR3 DNA: TGTGCCATCAGTGAAGGAAGGCCCACAGATACGCAGTATTTT. This sequence encodes CAISEGRPTDTQYF.

This chain connects TRBV20-1 to TRBJ2-2, with D possibly TRBD1 on 6 matching bases. There are 15 residues in the CDR3. Germline V gene sequence: CDR1 DFQATT, CDR2 SNEGSKA (reference sequence). V lost 3 bases and J 0 bases, leaving 11 bases between the germline ends. The CDR3 region has the DNA TGCAGTGCTAGTTGGGACAACGCGAACACCGGGGAGCTGTTTTTT. Protein sequence: CSASWDNANTGELFF.

The CDR3 DNA follows: TGCGCCAGCAGCTTGGGACTAGCGGGAGGGCCCCCCTACGAGCAGTACTTC. It specifies CASSLGLAGGPPYEQYF. This rearrangement joins TRBV5-1 to TRBJ2-7, with 14 bases lining up with TRBD2. V lost 0 bases and J lost 2; bases outside the gene matches: 4. The length of the CDR3 is 17 residues. Germline V gene lookup returns CDR1 SGHRS and CDR2 YFSETQ.

This sequence joins TRBV4-1 and TRBJ2-1; D is ambiguous. This CDR3 contains 16 residues. The germline V and J ends were trimmed by 5 bases and 4 bases, with 18 bases remaining between them. Looked up from germline, CDR1 is MGHRA and CDR2 is YSYEKL. The CDR3 DNA reads TGCGCCAGCAGCAAGGGTTCCGAAGGTACATACAATGAGCAGTTCTTC. This encodes CASSKGSEGTYNEQFF.

This clonotype was seen more than once but under ten times. The chain's CDR3 is CSATRSGTSTDTQYF. Here the CDR3 DNA reads TGCAGTGCTACCCGTAGCGGGACTAGCACAGATACGCAGTATTTT. This sequence joins TRBV20-1 and TRBJ2-3, with 8 bases identical to TRBD2. This CDR3 contains 15 residues. Germline V gene data show CDR1 as DFQATT and CDR2 as SNEGSKA (reference sequence). The V and J ends lost 4 bases and 0 bases, in that order; junction bases with no gene match: 6.

This clonotype occurred a few times. The V gene is TRBV20-1, the J gene TRBJ2-7; D is undetermined. This CDR3 has 14 amino acids. V was trimmed by 3 bases and J by 6 bases, leaving 18 bases between them. CDR1 and CDR2 (germline): DFQATT, SNEGSKA (reference sequence). CDR3 sequence reads: CSASGSLDPGEQYF. In DNA form, the CDR3 reads TGCAGTGCTAGCGGCTCTCTAGATCCAGGCGAGCAGTACTTC.

This rearrangement joins TRBV18 to TRBJ2-1, with D possibly matching TRBD1 (6 bases). This CDR3 comprises 14 residues. The germline CDR1 and CDR2 sequences are KGHSH and LQKENI. V lost 1 base to trimming and J lost 6 bases, with 10 bases between them. The CDR3 sequence: CASSPQQGANEQFF. CDR3 sequence (DNA): TGTGCCAGCTCACCACAACAGGGTGCCAATGAGCAGTTCTTC.

This clonotype has only a few counts. The germline gene is not matched at one end of the junction; a read error may be the cause. This sequence joins TRBV7-7 and TRBJ2-3; 11 bases map to TRBD2. CDR1 is SSHAT, CDR2 FNYEAQ, per germline (reference sequence). The CDR3 length is 15 residues. For the CDR3, the DNA is TGTGCTAGCAGCTCACTAGCGGGAGTTTCAGATACGCAGTATTTT. It specifies CASSSLAGVSDTQYF.